The 18 T cell receptor beta chains listed next were all sequenced from one sample in a study of CD8 T cells in ankylosing spondylitis. TCRdb used MiXCR to reprocess the 5' RACE reads, holding one entry per CDR3 protein. The sample lists a few hundred thousand distinct CDR3 sequences, more than 5.5% occurring once. Their recognized antigens are unknown. Whole-study results and caveats: There was a TCR beta motif, made of several highly homologous variants, that appeared characteristic of ankylosing spondylitis blood.

Sequences were obtained from blood, either unsorted or a sorted T cell fraction (not recorded which). The receptors stem from a male donor with ankylosing spondylitis.

This clonotype was found many times. The chain combines TRBV29-1 with TRBJ2-5; no reliable D call. CDR3 length: 12 residues. The ends were cut back, 7 bases at V and 4 bases at J, with 13 bases in the middle. The germline CDR1 and CDR2 sequences are SQVTM and ANQGSEA. CDR3 residues: CSGGPPGETQYF. For the CDR3, the DNA is TGCAGCGGTGGGCCCCCGGGAGAGACCCAGTACTTC.

Ten or more counts support this clonotype. The rearrangement joins TRBV18 to TRBJ2-1; 11 bases are a match to TRBD2. The V gene's germline CDR1 is KGHSH and CDR2 LQKENI. The CDR3 loop spans 15 amino acids. V gave up 3 bases and J gave up 7 bases; unmatched junction bases: 5. DNA of the CDR3: TGTGCCAGCTCACCCTGGGCTAGCGGGAGGAATGAGCAGTTCTTC. Its protein product is CASSPWASGRNEQFF. Supplemented by reference TRBV18 and TRBJ2-1, the full variable domain reads NAGVMQNPRHLVRRRGQEARLRCSPMKGHSHVYWYRQLPEEGLKFMVYLQKENIIDESGMPKERFSAEFPKEGPSILRIQQVVRGDSAAYFCASSPWASGRNEQFFGPGTRLTVL.

This clonotype was recorded at least ten times. The chain carries TRBV20-1 and TRBJ1-1, with D hard to call. The germline gives CDR1 DFQATT, CDR2 SNEGSKA (reference sequence). This CDR3 is 12 amino acids long. Trimming took off 1 base at V and 6 bases at J, with 9 bases between the two ends. CDR3 nucleotide sequence: TGCAGTGCTAGAGTGGGCAGATCTGAAGCTTTCTTT. As protein: CSARVGRSEAFF.

The sample holds many counts of this clonotype. The V gene is TRBV5-1, the J gene TRBJ2-5; 7 bases are a match to TRBD1. V shed 0 bases and J 2 bases; nucleotides not matched to a gene: 13. This CDR3 has 18 residues. Germline V gene data show CDR1 as SGHRS and CDR2 as YFSETQ. CDR3 DNA sequence: TGCGCCAGCAGCTTGGTCCCCCTCCGGGACAGCAATCAAGAGACCCAGTACTTC. It specifies CASSLVPLRDSNQETQYF.

This clonotype occurred many times. The chain is built from TRBV27 and TRBJ2-7; 8 nucleotides line up with TRBD1. The length of the CDR3 is 13 residues. Germline V gives CDR1 MNHEY, CDR2 SMNVEV (reference sequence). The V segment lost 8 bases and the J segment 5 bases; nucleotides outside the gene matches: 8. CDR3 in DNA: TGTGCCAGCCGCCCGGACAGGGCCCACGAGCAGTACTTC. Protein product: CASRPDRAHEQYF.

The chain couples TRBV5-1 to TRBJ2-3, with D tentatively TRBD2 (5 bases). V was pared by 3 bases and J by 0 bases, with 11 bases between. The CDR3 is made up of 15 amino acids. Germline V lookup: CDR1 SGHRS, CDR2 YFSETQ. As DNA, the CDR3 is TGCGCCAGCAGCTCCGGGGAGTCTAGCACAGATACGCAGTATTTT. Residues: CASSSGESSTDTQYF.

This clonotype was found many times. V gene TRBV7-9 combines with J gene TRBJ1-1; TRBD1 is a possible D gene (5 bases). Germline values: CDR1 SEHNR, CDR2 FQNEAQ (reference sequence). The CDR3 runs to 11 residues. V was pared by 5 bases and J by 9 bases, with 10 bases between. CDR3 protein: CASSIGTQAFF. The CDR3 DNA reads TGTGCCAGCAGCATTGGGACCCAAGCTTTCTTT. The complete variable domain, with remaining parts taken from reference TRBV7-9 and TRBJ1-1, reads DTGVSQNPRHKITKRGQNVTFRCDPISEHNRLYWYRQTLGQGPEFLTYFQNEAQLEKSRLLSDRFSAERPKGSFSTLEIQRTEQGDSAMYLCASSIGTQAFFGQGTRLTVV.

This clonotype showed up many times. This chain joins TRBV29-1 and TRBJ2-3; 8 bases are shared with TRBD2. The V gene end was trimmed by 6 bases and the J gene end by 1 base; junction bases not matched to a gene: 6. The CDR3 has 14 residues. Germline-derived CDR1 and CDR2 are SQVTM and ANQGSEA. The CDR3 here is CSVSREVGTDTQYF. The CDR3 bases are TGCAGCGTGTCGCGGGAGGTGGGCACAGATACGCAGTATTTT.

This clonotype was found many times. The rearrangement links TRBV18 to TRBJ2-7, with D maybe TRBD2 (5 bases). The CDR3 consists of 16 residues. V was clipped by 2 bases and J by 2 bases, with 16 bases between them. Germline loops: CDR1 KGHSH, CDR2 LQKENI. The CDR3 bases are TGTGCCAGCTCACCAGGTTCGGGGATGCGAGCCTACGAGCAGTACTTC. This gives the protein CASSPGSGMRAYEQYF.

The V and J genes are TRBV11-2 and TRBJ2-3; either TRBD1 or TRBD2 may fit D (6 bases each). The CDR3 covers 15 residues. Germline values: CDR1 SGHAT, CDR2 FQNNGV. With 1 base removed from V and 7 bases from J, the gap between germline ends came to 15 bases. The CDR3 here is CASSLGGAPGNTQYF. CDR3 in DNA: TGTGCCAGCAGCTTAGGGGGGGCGCCCGGTAATACGCAGTATTTT.

This clonotype has at least ten counts. This chain uses TRBV20-1 with TRBJ1-1; D is ambiguous. The germline V gene has CDR1 DFQATT and CDR2 SNEGSKA (reference sequence). V was clipped by 0 bases and J by 0 bases, with 17 bases between them. The CDR3 is 17 residues long. Written as DNA, the CDR3 is TGCAGTGCTAGAGATTCCCGGGCGGCGTCCTTGAACACTGAAGCTTTCTTT. It codes for CSARDSRAASLNTEAFF.

There are many counts of this clonotype. V usage is TRBV4-1 and J usage is TRBJ2-2; a possible D gene is TRBD2 (7 bases). From germline, CDR1 is MGHRA and CDR2 YSYEKL. V was cut by 1 base and J by 0 bases, with 18 bases left in between. This CDR3 is 19 amino acids long. CDR3 sequence: CASSQAHLAGAANTGELFF. The CDR3 bases are TGCGCCAGCAGCCAAGCTCACCTGGCGGGGGCCGCGAACACCGGGGAGCTGTTTTTT.

This clonotype has only a few counts. This chain joins TRBV7-9 and TRBJ2-3; 9 nucleotides align to TRBD2. From germline, CDR1 is SEHNR and CDR2 FQNEAQ (reference sequence). Trimming took 7 bases from V and 3 from J; bases not matched to a gene: 11. This CDR3 is 16 amino acids long. CDR3 nucleotide sequence: TGTGCCAGCAACCCGCCCATCGCGGGAGGGACAGATACGCAGTATTTT. The encoded protein is CASNPPIAGGTDTQYF.

There are many counts of this clonotype. The genes are TRBV28 and TRBJ2-1; D unresolved. Per the germline V gene, CDR1 is MDHEN and CDR2 is SYDVKM. CDR3 length equals 10 residues. V lost 5 bases, J lost 5 bases, and 1 base lay in between. The CDR3 DNA sequence: TGTGCCAGCAGTAACAATGAGCAGTTCTTC. As protein: CASSNNEQFF.

At least ten counts were recorded for this clonotype. The rearrangement uses TRBV20-1 and TRBJ1-2, with a possible D match to TRBD1 (6 bases). Germline V gives CDR1 DFQATT, CDR2 SNEGSKA (reference sequence). The CDR3 loop spans 12 amino acids. Trimming left V 3 bases short and J 7 bases short, with 12 bases between. CDR3 protein: CSASRGPLGYTF. CDR3 sequence (DNA): TGCAGTGCTAGCAGGGGCCCCCTTGGCTACACCTTC.

This clonotype was detected a few times. This chain joins TRBV7-9 and TRBJ2-7, with TRBD2 matching 9 bases. CDR1 is SEHNR and CDR2 is FQNEAQ in the germline V gene (reference sequence). The CDR3 length is 15 residues. V gave up 4 bases and J gave up 5 bases; unmatched junction bases: 9. The CDR3, as DNA: TGTGCCAGCAGCTACAGGGGTGTAGCGGGAGACGAGCAGTACTTC. As protein: CASSYRGVAGDEQYF.

This chain links TRBV7-9 with TRBJ2-2; D ambiguous. Germline loops: CDR1 SEHNR, CDR2 FQNEAQ (reference sequence). Trimming cost V 1 base and J 5 bases, with 8 bases left between them. This CDR3 contains 14 residues. For the CDR3, the DNA is TGTGCCAGCAGCTTAGACCCCCAGACCGGGGAGCTGTTTTTT. This gives the protein CASSLDPQTGELFF.

This clonotype was counted many times. The chain carries TRBV27 and TRBJ1-4; D gene unclear. Germline V gene data show CDR1 as MNHEY and CDR2 as SMNVEV (reference sequence). This CDR3 has 16 residues. The V gene lost 6 bases and the J gene lost 2 bases, with 16 bases spanning the gap. CDR3 loop: CASSPLGSLTNEKLFF. DNA for the CDR3: TGTGCCAGCAGCCCCCTGGGGAGTCTGACTAATGAAAAACTGTTTTTT.